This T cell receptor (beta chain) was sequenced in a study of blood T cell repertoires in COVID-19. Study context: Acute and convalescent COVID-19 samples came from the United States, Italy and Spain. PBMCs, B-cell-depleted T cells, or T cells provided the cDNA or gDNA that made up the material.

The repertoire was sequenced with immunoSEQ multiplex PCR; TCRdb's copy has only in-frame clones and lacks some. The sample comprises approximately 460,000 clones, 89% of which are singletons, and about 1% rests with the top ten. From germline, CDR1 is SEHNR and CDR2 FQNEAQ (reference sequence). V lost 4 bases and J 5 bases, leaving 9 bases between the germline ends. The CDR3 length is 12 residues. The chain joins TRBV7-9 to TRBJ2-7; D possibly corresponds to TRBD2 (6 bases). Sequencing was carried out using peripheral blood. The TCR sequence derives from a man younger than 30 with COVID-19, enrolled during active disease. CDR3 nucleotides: TGTGCCAGCAGCTCCGGGGGAAACGAGCAGTACTTC. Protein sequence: CASSSGGNEQYF.